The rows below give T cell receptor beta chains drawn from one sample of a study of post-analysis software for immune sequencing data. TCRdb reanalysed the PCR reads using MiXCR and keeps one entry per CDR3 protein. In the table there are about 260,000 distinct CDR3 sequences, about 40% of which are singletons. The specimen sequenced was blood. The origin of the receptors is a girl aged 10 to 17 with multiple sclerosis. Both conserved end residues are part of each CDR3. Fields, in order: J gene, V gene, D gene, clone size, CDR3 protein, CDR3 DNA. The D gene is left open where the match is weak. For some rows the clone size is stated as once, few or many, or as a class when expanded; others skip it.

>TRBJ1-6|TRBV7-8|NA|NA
CASSSTRNSPLHF
TGTGCCAGCAGCTCAACACGGAATTCACCCCTCCACTTT
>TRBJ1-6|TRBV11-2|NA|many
CASGGQGPSPLHF
TGTGCCAGCGGCGGGCAGGGGCCTTCACCCCTCCACTTT
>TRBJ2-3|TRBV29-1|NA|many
CSATASTDTQYF
TGCAGCGCCACTGCTAGCACAGATACGCAGTATTTT
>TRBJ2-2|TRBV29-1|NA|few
CSVEGAGELFF
TGCAGCGTTGAAGGGGCCGGGGAGCTGTTTTTT
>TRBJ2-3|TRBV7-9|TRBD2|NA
CASSSGLAEDTQYF
TGTGCCAGCAGCTCGGGACTAGCGGAAGATACGCAGTATTTT
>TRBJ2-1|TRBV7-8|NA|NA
CASSPHTGVTYNEQFF
TGTGCCAGCAGCCCACATACAGGTGTAACCTACAATGAGCAGTTCTTC
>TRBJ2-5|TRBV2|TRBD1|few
CASSEGTGRETQYF
TGTGCCAGCAGTGAAGGGACAGGGAGGGAGACCCAGTACTTC
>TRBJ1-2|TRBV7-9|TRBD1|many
CASSQSDRALHGYTF
TGTGCCAGCAGCCAATCGGACAGGGCATTGCATGGCTACACCTTC
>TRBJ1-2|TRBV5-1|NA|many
CASSGRTESGDGYTF
TGCGCCAGCAGCGGTCGGACAGAATCGGGCGATGGCTACACCTTC
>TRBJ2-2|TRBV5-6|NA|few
CASSFGRPTGELFF
TGTGCCAGCAGCTTCGGGAGACCCACCGGGGAGCTGTTTTTT
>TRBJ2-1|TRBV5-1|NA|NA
CASSFGQEASNEQFF
TGCGCCAGCAGCTTCGGGCAGGAGGCGAGCAATGAGCAGTTCTTC
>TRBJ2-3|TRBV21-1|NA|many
CASSKAPFFSGASGYTDTQYF
TGTGCCAGCAGCAAAGCCCCATTCTTTAGTGGTGCAAGCGGATACACAGATACGCAGTATTTT
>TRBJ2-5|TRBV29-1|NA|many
CSVGPRDTPETQYF
TGCAGCGTTGGACCTCGAGACACGCCAGAGACCCAGTACTTC
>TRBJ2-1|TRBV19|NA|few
CASSTISEQFF
TGTGCCAGTAGTACCATAAGTGAGCAGTTCTTC
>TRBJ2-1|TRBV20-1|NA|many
CSARDFQGRGDGEQFF
TGCAGTGCTAGAGATTTTCAGGGGAGGGGGGATGGTGAGCAGTTCTTC
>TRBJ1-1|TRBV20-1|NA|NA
CSARDSRGHTEAFF
TGCAGTGCTAGAGATTCCCGGGGGCACACTGAAGCTTTCTTT
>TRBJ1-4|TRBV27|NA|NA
CASSDAGRGGEKLFF
TGTGCCAGCAGTGACGCTGGCAGGGGAGGCGAAAAACTGTTTTTT
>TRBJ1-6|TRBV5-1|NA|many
CASSLVARGIGNSPLHF
TGCGCCAGCAGCTTGGTCGCCAGGGGAATCGGGAATTCACCCCTCCACTTT
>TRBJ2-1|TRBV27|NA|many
CASSLDWSSYNEQFF
TGTGCCAGCAGTTTAGACTGGAGCTCCTACAATGAGCAGTTCTTC
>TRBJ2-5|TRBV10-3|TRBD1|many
CAISRDSQETQYF
TGTGCCATCAGTCGGGACAGCCAAGAGACCCAGTACTTC
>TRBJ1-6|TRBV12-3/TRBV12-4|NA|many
CASRPGASYNSPLHF
TGTGCCAGCAGACCAGGCGCGAGTTATAATTCACCCCTCCACTTT
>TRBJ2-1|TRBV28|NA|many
CASSSPYEQFF
TGTGCCAGTTCGTCCCCTTATGAGCAGTTCTTC
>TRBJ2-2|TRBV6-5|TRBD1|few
CASSHTGGGAGELFF
TGTGCCAGCAGCCATACAGGGGGAGGTGCAGGGGAGCTGTTTTTT
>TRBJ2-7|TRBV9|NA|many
CASSATSIEDEQYF
TGTGCCAGCAGCGCGACTAGTATCGAGGACGAGCAGTACTTC
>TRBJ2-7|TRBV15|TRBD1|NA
CATSSRDRANEQYF
TGTGCCACCAGCAGCCGGGACAGGGCGAACGAGCAGTACTTC
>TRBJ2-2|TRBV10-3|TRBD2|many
CAIRAGLATTGELFF
TGTGCCATCAGGGCGGGACTAGCGACCACCGGGGAGCTGTTTTTT
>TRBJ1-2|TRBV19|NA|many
CASSPGPGPYGYTF
TGTGCCAGTAGTCCCGGACCGGGCCCCTATGGCTACACCTTC
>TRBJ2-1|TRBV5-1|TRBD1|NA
CASSLGQGGDEQFF
TGCGCCAGCAGCTTGGGACAGGGGGGGGATGAGCAGTTCTTC
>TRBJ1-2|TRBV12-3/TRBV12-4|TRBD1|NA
CASTMGQGATYGYTF
TGTGCCAGCACCATGGGACAGGGGGCGACCTATGGCTACACCTTC
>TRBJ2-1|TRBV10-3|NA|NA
CAISGAQDEQFF
TGTGCCATCAGTGGGGCCCAGGATGAGCAGTTCTTC
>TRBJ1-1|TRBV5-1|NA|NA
CASSSGTRNTEAFF
TGCGCCAGCAGCTCAGGGACAAGGAACACTGAGGCTTTCTTT
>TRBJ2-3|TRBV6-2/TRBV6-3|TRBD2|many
CASSPRLATSTDTQYF
TGTGCCAGCAGCCCCAGACTAGCGACTAGCACAGATACGCAGTATTTT
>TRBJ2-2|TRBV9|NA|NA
CASSVGTGPGSGELFF
TGTGCCAGCAGCGTAGGAACGGGCCCAGGAAGCGGGGAGCTGTTTTTT
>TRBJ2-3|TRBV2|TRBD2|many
CARRGGYF
TGTGCCAGACGGGGGGGGTATTTT
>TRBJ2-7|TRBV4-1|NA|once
CASSQESTEHSYEQYF
TGCGCCAGCAGCCAAGAGTCAACAGAACATTCCTACGAGCAGTACTTC
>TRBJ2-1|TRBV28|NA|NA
CASSLSDEAQFF
TGTGCCAGCAGTTTAAGTGACGAGGCCCAGTTCTTC
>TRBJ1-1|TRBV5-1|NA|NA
CASSLEFVNTEAFF
TGCGCCAGCAGCTTGGAGTTTGTGAACACTGAAGCTTTCTTT
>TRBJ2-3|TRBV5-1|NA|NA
CASRPTAQGDTQYF
TGCGCCAGCAGGCCAACGGCCCAGGGCGATACGCAGTATTTT
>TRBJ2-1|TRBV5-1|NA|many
CASSTGTSRDNEQFF
TGCGCCAGCAGCACCGGGACGTCCAGGGACAATGAGCAGTTCTTC
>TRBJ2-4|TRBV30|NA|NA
CAWSPTAGAKNIQYF
TGTGCCTGGAGTCCAACAGCAGGAGCCAAAAACATTCAGTACTTC
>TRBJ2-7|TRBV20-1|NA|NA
CSATAPAVSSYEQYF
TGCAGTGCTACAGCTCCTGCGGTGAGCTCCTACGAGCAGTACTTC
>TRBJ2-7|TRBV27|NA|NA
CASSLYGRGGEQYF
TGTGCCAGCAGTTTATACGGCAGGGGTGGGGAGCAGTACTTC
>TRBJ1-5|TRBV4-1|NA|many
CASSQDGLGEKHF
TGCGCCAGCAGCCAAGACGGACTGGGGGAGAAGCATTTT
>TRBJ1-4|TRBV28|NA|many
CASSLKAARPNEKLFF
TGTGCCAGCAGTTTAAAGGCAGCAAGGCCTAATGAAAAACTGTTTTTT
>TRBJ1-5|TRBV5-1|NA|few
CASPNQPQHF
TGCGCCAGCCCTAATCAGCCCCAGCATTTT
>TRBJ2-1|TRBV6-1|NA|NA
CASTPPRGREPNNEQFF
TGTGCCAGCACTCCCCCAAGGGGGCGGGAGCCCAACAATGAGCAGTTCTTC
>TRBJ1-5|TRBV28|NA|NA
CASSDTGDRQPQHF
TGTGCCAGCAGCGATACCGGGGATCGGCAGCCCCAGCATTTT
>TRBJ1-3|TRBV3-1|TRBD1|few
CASSRPGQGVPSGNTIYF
TGTGCCAGCAGCCGACCGGGACAGGGGGTCCCCTCTGGAAACACCATATATTTT
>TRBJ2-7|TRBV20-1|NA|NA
CSASSPRLDAGEQYF
TGCAGTGCTAGTAGCCCCCGACTAGATGCCGGCGAGCAGTACTTC
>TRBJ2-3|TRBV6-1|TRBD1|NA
CASTDLTGPDTQYF
TGTGCCAGCACCGACCTGACAGGGCCGGATACGCAGTATTTT
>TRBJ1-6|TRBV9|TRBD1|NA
CASSQGGRESPLHF
TGTGCCAGCAGCCAGGGGGGGCGTGAGTCACCCCTCCACTTT
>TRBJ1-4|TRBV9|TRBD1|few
CASSVGQGISEKLFF
TGTGCCAGCAGCGTGGGACAGGGGATATCTGAAAAACTGTTTTTT
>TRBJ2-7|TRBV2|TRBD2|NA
CASRLMASGGPYEQYF
TGTGCCAGCCGATTGATGGCTAGCGGAGGACCCTACGAGCAGTACTTC
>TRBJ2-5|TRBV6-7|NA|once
CASSLPRRALETQYF
TGTGCCAGCAGCCTTCCACGGAGGGCCTTAGAGACCCAGTACTTC
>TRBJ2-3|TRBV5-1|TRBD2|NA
CASSLLAGETDTQYF
TGCGCCAGCAGCCTTCTAGCGGGGGAAACAGATACGCAGTATTTT
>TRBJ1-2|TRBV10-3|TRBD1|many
CAISESARGVDGYTF
TGTGCCATCAGTGAGTCTGCCAGGGGGGTCGATGGCTACACCTTC
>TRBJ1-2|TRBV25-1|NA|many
CASSEDGYGYTF
TGTGCCAGCAGTGAGGACGGATATGGCTACACCTTC
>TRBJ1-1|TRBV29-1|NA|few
CSADLLPGNTEAFF
TGCAGCGCCGACTTGCTGCCGGGGAACACTGAAGCTTTCTTT
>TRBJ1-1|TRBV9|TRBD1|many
CASSVGTGVVAFF
TGTGCCAGCAGCGTAGGGACAGGCGTGGTAGCTTTCTTT
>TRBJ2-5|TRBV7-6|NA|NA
CASRKGLRAEETQYF
TGTGCCAGCAGGAAAGGACTACGAGCGGAAGAGACCCAGTACTTC